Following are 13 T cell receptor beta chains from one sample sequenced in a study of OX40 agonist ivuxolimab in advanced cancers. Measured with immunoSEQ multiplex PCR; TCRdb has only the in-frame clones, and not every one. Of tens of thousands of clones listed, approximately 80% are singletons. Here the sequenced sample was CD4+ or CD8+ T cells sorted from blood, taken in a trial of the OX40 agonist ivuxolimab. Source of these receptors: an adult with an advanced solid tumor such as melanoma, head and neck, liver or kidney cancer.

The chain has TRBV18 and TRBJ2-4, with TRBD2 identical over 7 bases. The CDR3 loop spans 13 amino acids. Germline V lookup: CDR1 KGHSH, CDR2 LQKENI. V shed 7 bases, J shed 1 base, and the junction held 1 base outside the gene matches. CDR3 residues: CASWGGAKNIQYF. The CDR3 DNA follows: TGTGCCAGCTGGGGAGGGGCCAAAAACATTCAGTACTTC.

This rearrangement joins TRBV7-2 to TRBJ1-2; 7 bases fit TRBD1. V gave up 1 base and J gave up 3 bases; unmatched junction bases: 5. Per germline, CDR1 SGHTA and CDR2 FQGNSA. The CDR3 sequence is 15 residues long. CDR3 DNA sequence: TGTGCCAGCAGCTTAGGGGACAGCCGATACTATGGCTACACCTTC. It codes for CASSLGDSRYYGYTF.

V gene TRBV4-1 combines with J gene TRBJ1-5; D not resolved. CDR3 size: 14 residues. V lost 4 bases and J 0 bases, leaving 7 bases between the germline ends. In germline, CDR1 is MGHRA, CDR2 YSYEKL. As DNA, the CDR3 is TGCGCCAGCAGCCCGCGGGATAGCAATCAGCCCCAGCATTTT. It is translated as CASSPRDSNQPQHF.

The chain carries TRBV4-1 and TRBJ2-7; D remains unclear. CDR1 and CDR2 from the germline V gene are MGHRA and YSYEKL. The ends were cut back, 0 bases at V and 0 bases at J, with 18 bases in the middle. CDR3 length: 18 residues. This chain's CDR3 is CASSQESDSAQSSYEQYF. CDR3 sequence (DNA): TGCGCCAGCAGCCAAGAGTCTGACTCGGCACAGAGCTCCTACGAGCAGTACTTC.

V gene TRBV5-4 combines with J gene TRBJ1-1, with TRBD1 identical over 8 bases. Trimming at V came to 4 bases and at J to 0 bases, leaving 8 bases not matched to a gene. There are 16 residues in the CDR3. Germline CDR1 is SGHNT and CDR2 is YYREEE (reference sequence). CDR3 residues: CASSPPRGPMNTEAFF. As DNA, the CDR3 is TGTGCCAGCAGCCCCCCCAGGGGGCCCATGAACACTGAAGCTTTCTTT.

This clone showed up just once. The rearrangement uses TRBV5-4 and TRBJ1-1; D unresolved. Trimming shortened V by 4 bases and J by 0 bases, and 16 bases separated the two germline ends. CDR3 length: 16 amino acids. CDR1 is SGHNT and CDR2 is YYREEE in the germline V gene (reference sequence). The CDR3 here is CASSGTEFLMNTEAFF. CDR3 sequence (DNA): TGTGCCAGCAGCGGAACCGAGTTCCTCATGAACACTGAAGCTTTCTTT. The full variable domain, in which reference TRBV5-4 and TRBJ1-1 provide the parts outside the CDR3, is ETGVTQSPTHLIKTRGQQVTLRCSSQSGHNTVSWYQQALGQGPQFIFQYYREEENGRGNFPPRFSGLQFPNYSSELNVNALELDDSALYLCASSGTEFLMNTEAFFGQGTRLTVV.

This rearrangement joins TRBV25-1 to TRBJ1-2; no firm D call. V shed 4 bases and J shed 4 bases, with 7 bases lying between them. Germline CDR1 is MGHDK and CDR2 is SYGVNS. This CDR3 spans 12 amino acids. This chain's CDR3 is CASSAGSYGYTF. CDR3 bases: TGTGCCAGCAGTGCCGGGTCCTATGGCTACACCTTC.

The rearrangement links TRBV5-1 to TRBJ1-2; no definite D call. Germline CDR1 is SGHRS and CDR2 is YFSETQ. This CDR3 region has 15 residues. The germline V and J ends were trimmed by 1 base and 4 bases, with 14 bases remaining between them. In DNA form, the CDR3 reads TGCGCCAGCAGCTTGAAACGACAAGGGCTCTATGGCTACACCTTC. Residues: CASSLKRQGLYGYTF. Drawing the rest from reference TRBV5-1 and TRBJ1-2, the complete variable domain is KAGVTQTPRYLIKTRGQQVTLSCSPISGHRSVSWYQQTPGQGLQFLFEYFSETQRNKGNFPGRFSGRQFSNSRSEMNVSTLELGDSALYLCASSLKRQGLYGYTFGSGTRLTVV.

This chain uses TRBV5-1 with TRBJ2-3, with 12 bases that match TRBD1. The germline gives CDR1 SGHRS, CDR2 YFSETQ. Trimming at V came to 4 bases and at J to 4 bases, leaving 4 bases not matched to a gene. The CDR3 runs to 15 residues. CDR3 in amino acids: CASSPGQGASDTQYF. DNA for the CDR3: TGCGCCAGCAGCCCGGGACAGGGGGCATCAGATACGCAGTATTTT.

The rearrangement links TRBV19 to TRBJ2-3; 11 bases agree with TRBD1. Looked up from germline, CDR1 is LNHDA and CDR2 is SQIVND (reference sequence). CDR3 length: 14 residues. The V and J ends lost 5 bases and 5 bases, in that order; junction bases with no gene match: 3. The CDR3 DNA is TGTGCCAGTAGTGGCGGGACAGGGGGAGATACGCAGTATTTT. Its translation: CASSGGTGGDTQYF.

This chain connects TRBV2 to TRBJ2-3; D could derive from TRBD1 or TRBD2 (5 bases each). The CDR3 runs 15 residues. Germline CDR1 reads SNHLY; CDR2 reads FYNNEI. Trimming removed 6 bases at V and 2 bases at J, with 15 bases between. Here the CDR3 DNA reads TGTGCCAGCAGAGGAACGGGACGCACCACAGATACGCAGTATTTT. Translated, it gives CASRGTGRTTDTQYF.

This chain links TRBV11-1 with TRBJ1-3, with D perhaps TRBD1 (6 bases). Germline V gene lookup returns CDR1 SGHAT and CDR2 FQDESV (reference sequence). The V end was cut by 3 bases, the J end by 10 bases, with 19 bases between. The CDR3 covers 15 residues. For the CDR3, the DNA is TGTGCCAGCAGCTTTTCCTGGACAGTGGGAAGGACCATATATTTT. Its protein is CASSFSWTVGRTIYF. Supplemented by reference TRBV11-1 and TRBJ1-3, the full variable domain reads EAEVAQSPRYKITEKSQAVAFWCDPISGHATLYWYRQILGQGPELLVQFQDESVVDDSQLPKDRFSAERLKGVDSTLKIQPAELGDSAMYLCASSFSWTVGRTIYFGEGSWLTVV.

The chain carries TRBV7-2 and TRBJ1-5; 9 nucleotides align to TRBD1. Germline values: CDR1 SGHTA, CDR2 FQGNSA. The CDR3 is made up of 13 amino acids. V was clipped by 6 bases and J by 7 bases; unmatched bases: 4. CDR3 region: CASSDRGGQPQHF. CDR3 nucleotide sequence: TGTGCCAGCAGTGACAGGGGGGGACAGCCCCAGCATTTT.